The 10 T cell receptor beta chains listed next were all sequenced from one sample in a study of OX40 agonist ivuxolimab in advanced cancers. Using immunoSEQ multiplex PCR, the repertoire was profiled, and TCRdb retains in-frame clones only, with some absent. The sample carries about 60,000 clones, less than 90% recorded once. Sequenced material: CD4+ or CD8+ T cells sorted from blood, taken in a trial of the OX40 agonist ivuxolimab. Receptors originate from an adult with an advanced solid tumor such as melanoma, head and neck, liver or kidney cancer.

The rearrangement links TRBV20-1 to TRBJ2-3; D unclear. Between the trimmed V and J ends, which lost 8 bases and 1 base, there was a span of 7 bases. Germline CDR1 is DFQATT and CDR2 is SNEGSKA (reference sequence). The CDR3 extends over 11 amino acids. For the CDR3, the DNA is TGCAGTAAAGGTCGCACAGATACGCAGTATTTT. It translates to CSKGRTDTQYF.

The rearrangement uses TRBV28 and TRBJ1-2; D perhaps matches TRBD1 (5 bases). V gave up 4 bases and J gave up 7 bases, with 16 bases separating them. This CDR3 has 14 amino acids. Germline loops: CDR1 MDHEN, CDR2 SYDVKM. The CDR3 loop is CASSSSGAAGGYTF. The CDR3 coding sequence is TGTGCCAGCAGTTCCAGTGGGGCCGCTGGTGGCTACACCTTC.

V is TRBV15 and J is TRBJ2-1; 8 nucleotides match TRBD2. The germline V gene encodes CDR1 LNHNV and CDR2 YYDKDF (reference sequence). The trim removed 0 bases at V and 9 bases at J, leaving 7 bases unmatched. The CDR3 runs 15 residues. The CDR3 spells CATSRDRIGRGEQFF. CDR3 nucleotides: TGTGCCACCAGCAGAGATCGGATCGGGAGGGGTGAGCAGTTCTTC.

This chain uses TRBV28 with TRBJ2-7; 9 bases are shared with TRBD1. The CDR3 sequence is 15 residues long. Trimming removed 1 base from V and 1 base from J; junction bases left unmatched: 2. From germline, CDR1 is MDHEN and CDR2 SYDVKM. CDR3 in DNA: TGTGCCAGCAGTTTATTGGGACAGGGTTCCTACGAGCAGTACTTC. Residues: CASSLLGQGSYEQYF.

The chain combines TRBV2 with TRBJ1-4, with D possibly matching TRBD1 (5 bases). The V end was cut by 11 bases, the J end by 8 bases, with 18 bases between. CDR1 is SNHLY, CDR2 FYNNEI, per germline. This CDR3 has 13 amino acids. Written as DNA, the CDR3 is TGTGCCGGGGCCGAAAAGGGCGGAGAAAAACTGTTTTTT. This translates into CAGAEKGGEKLFF.

This chain uses TRBV6-5 with TRBJ1-1, with D perhaps TRBD1 (6 bases). V was pared by 0 bases and J by 1 base, with 6 bases between. The length of the CDR3 is 14 residues. CDR1 and CDR2 (germline): MNHEY, SVGAGI. CDR3 nucleotides: TGTGCCAGCAGTTACTCGACAGGGAACACTGAAGCTTTCTTT. As protein: CASSYSTGNTEAFF.

In its sample, this clone was seen once. The J gene is TRBJ1-5, the V gene TRBV12-2; the D segment call TRBD1 is taken from the table without a DNA check. TRBV12-2 is termed a pseudogene. The CDR3 sequence is 21 residues long. CDR3 nucleotide sequence: TGTGCAAGTCGCTTGCGTACCCGGGGACACCCTAAGGAGTTTAGCAATCAGCCCCAGCATTTT. It yields the protein CASRLRTRGHPKEFSNQPQHF.

V is TRBV19 and J is TRBJ2-3; TRBD2 is a possible D gene (5 bases). The CDR3 has 15 amino acids. CDR1 and CDR2 (germline): LNHDA, SQIVND (reference sequence). V was pared by 1 base and J by 2 bases, with 10 bases between. In nucleotides, the CDR3 is TGTGCCAGTAGTATAGCGGGATCGGCCACAGATACGCAGTATTTT. Translation: CASSIAGSATDTQYF.

The rearrangement uses TRBV7-2 and TRBJ1-2; D may be TRBD1 (5 bases). Germline V CDR1 and CDR2: SGHTA, FQGNSA. Trimming removed 0 bases from V and 8 bases from J, with 10 bases in between. CDR3 length: 13 residues. CDR3 bases: TGTGCCAGCAGCTTAGCACAGGTTGTCGGCTACACCTTC. Amino acid sequence: CASSLAQVVGYTF.

V gene TRBV30 combines with J gene TRBJ2-5, with 7 bases lining up with TRBD2. The CDR3 is 18 amino acids. Germline V CDR1 and CDR2: GTSNPN, SVGIG (reference sequence). With V trimmed by 0 bases and J by 1 base, 14 bases remained unmatched. In DNA, the CDR3 is TGTGCCTGGAGTGTACTAGCGCGGCGCGGGCCTTTCCAAGAGACCCAGTACTTC. Residues: CAWSVLARRGPFQETQYF.